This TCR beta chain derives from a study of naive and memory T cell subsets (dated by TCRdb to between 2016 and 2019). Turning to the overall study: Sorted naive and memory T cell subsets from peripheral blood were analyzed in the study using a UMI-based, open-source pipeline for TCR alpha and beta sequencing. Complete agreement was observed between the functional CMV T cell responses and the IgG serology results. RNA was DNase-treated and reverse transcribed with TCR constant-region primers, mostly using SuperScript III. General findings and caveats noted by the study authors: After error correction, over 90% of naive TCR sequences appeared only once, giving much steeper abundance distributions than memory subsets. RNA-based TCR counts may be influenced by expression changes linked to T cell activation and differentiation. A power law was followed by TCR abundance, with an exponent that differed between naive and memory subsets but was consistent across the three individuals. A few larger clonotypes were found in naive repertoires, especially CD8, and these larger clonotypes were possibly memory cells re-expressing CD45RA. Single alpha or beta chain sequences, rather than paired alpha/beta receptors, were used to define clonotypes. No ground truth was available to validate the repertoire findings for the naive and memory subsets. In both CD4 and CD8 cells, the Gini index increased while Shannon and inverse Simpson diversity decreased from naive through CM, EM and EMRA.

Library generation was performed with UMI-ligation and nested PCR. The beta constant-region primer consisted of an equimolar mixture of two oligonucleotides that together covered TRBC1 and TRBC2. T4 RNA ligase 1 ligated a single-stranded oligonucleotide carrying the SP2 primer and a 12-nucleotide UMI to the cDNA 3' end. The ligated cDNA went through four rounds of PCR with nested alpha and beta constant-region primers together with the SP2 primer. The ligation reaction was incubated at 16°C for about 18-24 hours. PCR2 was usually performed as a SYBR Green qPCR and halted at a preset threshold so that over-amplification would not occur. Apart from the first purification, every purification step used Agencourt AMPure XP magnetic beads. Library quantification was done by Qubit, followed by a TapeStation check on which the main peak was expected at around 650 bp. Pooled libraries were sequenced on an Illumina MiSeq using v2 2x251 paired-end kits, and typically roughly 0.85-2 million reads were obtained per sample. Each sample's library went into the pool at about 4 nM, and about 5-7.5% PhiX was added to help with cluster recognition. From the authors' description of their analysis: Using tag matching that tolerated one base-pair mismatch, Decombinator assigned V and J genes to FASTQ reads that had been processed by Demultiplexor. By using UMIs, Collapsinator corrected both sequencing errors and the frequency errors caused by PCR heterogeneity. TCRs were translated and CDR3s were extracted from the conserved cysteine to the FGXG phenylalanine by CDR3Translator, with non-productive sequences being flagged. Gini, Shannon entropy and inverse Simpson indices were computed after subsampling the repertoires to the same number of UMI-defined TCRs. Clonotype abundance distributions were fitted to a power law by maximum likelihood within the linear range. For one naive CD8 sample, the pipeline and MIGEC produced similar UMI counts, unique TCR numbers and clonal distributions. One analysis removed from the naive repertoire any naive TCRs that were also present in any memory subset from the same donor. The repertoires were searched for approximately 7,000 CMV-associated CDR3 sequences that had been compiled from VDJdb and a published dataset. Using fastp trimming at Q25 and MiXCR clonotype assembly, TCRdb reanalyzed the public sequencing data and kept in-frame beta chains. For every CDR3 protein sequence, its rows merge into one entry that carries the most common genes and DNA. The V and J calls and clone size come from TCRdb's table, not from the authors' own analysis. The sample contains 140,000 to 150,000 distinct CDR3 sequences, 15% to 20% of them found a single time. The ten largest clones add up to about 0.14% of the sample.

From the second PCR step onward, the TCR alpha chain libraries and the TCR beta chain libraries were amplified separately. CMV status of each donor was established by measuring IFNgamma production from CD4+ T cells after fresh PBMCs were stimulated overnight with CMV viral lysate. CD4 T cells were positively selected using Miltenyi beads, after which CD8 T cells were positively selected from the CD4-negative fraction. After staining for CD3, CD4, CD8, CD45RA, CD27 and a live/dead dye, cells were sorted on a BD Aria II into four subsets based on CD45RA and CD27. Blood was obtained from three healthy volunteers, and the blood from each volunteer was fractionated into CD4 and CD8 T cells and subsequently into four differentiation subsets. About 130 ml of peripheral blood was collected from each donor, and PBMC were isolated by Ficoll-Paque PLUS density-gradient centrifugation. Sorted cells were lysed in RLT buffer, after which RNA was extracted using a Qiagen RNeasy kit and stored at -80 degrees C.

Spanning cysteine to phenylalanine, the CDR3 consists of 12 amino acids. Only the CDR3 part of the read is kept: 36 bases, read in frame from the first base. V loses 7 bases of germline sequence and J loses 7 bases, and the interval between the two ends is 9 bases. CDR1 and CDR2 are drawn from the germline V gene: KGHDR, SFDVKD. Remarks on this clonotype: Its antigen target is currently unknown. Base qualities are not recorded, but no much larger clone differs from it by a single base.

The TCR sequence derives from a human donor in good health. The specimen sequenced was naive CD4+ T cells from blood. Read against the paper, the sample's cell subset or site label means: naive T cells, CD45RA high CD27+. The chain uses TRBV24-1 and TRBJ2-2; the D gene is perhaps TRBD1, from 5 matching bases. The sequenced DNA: TGTGCCACCAGCGCAGGGTACGGGGAGCTGTTTTTT. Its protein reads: CATSAGYGELFF.